Presented here are 2 T cell receptor beta chains from one specimen sequenced in a study of T cell responses to AZD1222 COVID-19 vaccine (dated by TCRdb to the early 2020s). The library was built by means of the immunoSEQ multiplex PCR assay. Entries here come from immuneACCESS through TCRdb and include only in-frame sequences with V and J called. Some clones fail to appear in such tables; in the studies checked, an unresolved V gene covers under half of the shortfall, and the cause of the remainder is unknown. Here the sample has roughly 99,000 clones; about 92% occur a single time. The ten most abundant clones make up approximately 9.3% of the sample. Explained via the paper, the time point label denotes: about 28 days (+/-7) after the second vaccine dose. Sequencing was performed on peripheral blood, taken 28 days after the second AZD1222 dose. The receptors here all came from an adult who received the AZD1222 COVID-19 vaccine.

The genes are TRBV5-4 and TRBJ2-7; D is possibly TRBD1 (5 bases). From germline, CDR1 is SGHNT and CDR2 YYREEE (reference sequence). This CDR3 is 13 amino acids long. The ends were cut back, 4 bases at V and 3 bases at J, with 11 bases in the middle. For the CDR3, the DNA is TGTGCCAGCAGCCTCGACAGAAGCTACGAGCAGTACTTC. Protein: CASSLDRSYEQYF.

The V gene is TRBV7-8, the J gene TRBJ1-2, with unresolved D. Germline assignment: CDR1 SGHVS and CDR2 FQNEAQ. Between the trimmed V and J ends, which lost 5 bases and 6 bases, there was a span of 16 bases. This CDR3 region has 14 residues. The CDR3 DNA sequence: TGTGCCAGCAGCCCCTTGTTGGGAAACGATGGCTACACCTTC. Its translation: CASSPLLGNDGYTF.